A single sample is the source of the 13 T cell receptor beta chains below, sequenced in a study of spatial heterogeneity in lung cancer. Time point reported: sample taken at primary tumor resection. Unsorted whole RNA of tumor, nontumor lung or frozen PBMC was sequenced. Each CDR3 protein gets one entry after TCRdb re-called the 5' RACE reads with MiXCR. The table shows about 27,000 distinct CDR3 sequences, with roughly 7% occurring only once. The input for sequencing was PBMCs, taken at surgery. The source of these receptors is a male donor with early-stage non-small cell lung cancer.

This clonotype is judged medium-sized. The chain uses TRBV20-1 and TRBJ1-2; 9 bases agree with TRBD1. This CDR3 region has 13 residues. V dropped 5 bases and J dropped 2; count of bases not matched to a gene: 3. CDR1 is DFQATT and CDR2 is SNEGSKA in the germline V gene (reference sequence). DNA of the CDR3: TGCAGTGCTTTCGGACAGGGGAACTATGGCTACACCTTC. Translated: CSAFGQGNYGYTF.

At least ten counts were recorded for this clonotype. The chain links TRBV27 to TRBJ1-4; D is unresolved. The CDR3 covers 17 residues. Trimming took 8 bases from V and 0 from J, leaving 19 bases between them. Germline CDR1 and CDR2: MNHEY and SMNVEV (reference sequence). CDR3 region: CASSLTLSTATNEKLFF. CDR3 in DNA: TGTGCCAGCTCTTTAACCCTCTCCACTGCAACTAATGAAAAACTGTTTTTT.

The chain couples TRBV12-3 or TRBV12-4 to TRBJ1-5, with 7 bases matching TRBD1. After removal of 5 bases from V and 4 bases from J, the junction contained 5 bases not matched to a gene. The CDR3 spans 14 residues. The CDR3 protein is CASSPDRPNQPQHF. CDR3 bases: TGTGCCAGCAGTCCGGACAGGCCTAATCAGCCCCAGCATTTT.

This clonotype occurred a few times. The chain joins TRBV6-6 to TRBJ2-7; TRBD1 aligns across 7 bases. J was trimmed by 5 bases and V by 6 bases; bases with no gene match: 10. The CDR3 totals 14 residues. Per the germline V gene, CDR1 is MNHNY and CDR2 is SVGAGI (reference sequence). The CDR3 protein is CASRAGTEKDEQYF. The CDR3 DNA is TGTGCCAGCAGGGCCGGGACAGAGAAAGACGAGCAGTACTTC.

Ten or more counts support this clonotype. The V and J genes are TRBV29-1 and TRBJ2-3; D uncertain. Per the germline V gene, CDR1 is SQVTM and CDR2 is ANQGSEA. There are 12 residues in the CDR3. V was shortened by 4 bases and J by 1 base, with 6 bases between the two germline ends. CDR3 nucleotide sequence: TGCAGCGTTGTGAAGGGCACAGATACGCAGTATTTT. Protein sequence: CSVVKGTDTQYF.

This clonotype was seen ten or more times. This CDR3 reads CATSRDPSVGVGGNTIYF. CDR3 in DNA: TGTGCCACCAGCAGAGATCCAAGTGTGGGAGTCGGTGGAAACACCATATATTTT. The chain carries TRBV15 and TRBJ1-3; D not certain. Germline-derived CDR1 and CDR2 are LNHNV and YYDKDF (reference sequence). Trimming took 0 bases from V and 3 from J, leaving 18 bases between them. This CDR3 is 18 amino acids long.

J is TRBJ2-1 and V is TRBV7-2; unclear D gene. The length of the CDR3 is 14 residues. Trimming took off 0 bases at V and 5 bases at J, with 8 bases between the two ends. Looked up from germline, CDR1 is SGHTA and CDR2 is FQGNSA. The CDR3 DNA reads as TGTGCCAGCAGCTTAGCCCAACGGGACAATGAGCAGTTCTTC. Protein: CASSLAQRDNEQFF.

This clonotype was observed at least ten times. V gene TRBV12-5 combines with J gene TRBJ1-5; a weak D match, TRBD1 (5 bases). The V end was cut by 2 bases, the J end by 0 bases, with 17 bases between. CDR3 length equals 18 residues. CDR1 LGHNT and CDR2 FRNRAP come from the germline V gene. The CDR3 DNA reads as TGTGCTAGTGGTTTGATCCTCCAGGGACGGAATAGCAATCAGCCCCAGCATTTT. Encoded protein: CASGLILQGRNSNQPQHF.

This clonotype was picked up many times. The CDR3 spells CASSRSRHPFNQPQHF. The CDR3 DNA is TGTGCCAGCAGCCGTTCTCGACATCCTTTCAATCAGCCCCAGCATTTT. The J gene is TRBJ1-5, the V gene TRBV7-6; D is undetermined. Trimming took 5 bases from V and 3 from J, leaving 17 bases between them. The CDR3 has 16 amino acids. Per germline, CDR1 SGHVS and CDR2 FNYEAQ.

This clonotype came up many times. The V gene is TRBV20-1, the J gene TRBJ2-1; 11 nucleotides agree with TRBD2. There are 16 residues in the CDR3. V gave up 4 bases and J gave up 7 bases; unmatched junction bases: 12. Per the germline V gene, CDR1 is DFQATT and CDR2 is SNEGSKA (reference sequence). The CDR3 coding sequence is TGCAGTGCTAAACTTTCGGGTAGCGGGAGGGGGAATGAGCAGTTCTTC. Amino acids: CSAKLSGSGRGNEQFF.

This clonotype occurred many times. The J gene is TRBJ1-2, the V gene TRBV10-3; no definite D call. This CDR3 region has 13 residues. Germline V gene lookup returns CDR1 ENHRY and CDR2 SYGVKD. Trimming stripped 8 bases from V and 7 bases from J, with 17 bases between. CDR3 DNA sequence: TGTGCCATCCTGAAGGATGGCGCGGGTGGCTACACCTTC. Translating gives CAILKDGAGGYTF.

This chain links TRBV20-1 with TRBJ2-3; 10 bases line up with TRBD2. From germline, CDR1 is DFQATT and CDR2 SNEGSKA (reference sequence). Losses at the gene ends were 6 bases for V and 3 bases for J; bases not matched to a gene: 9. The CDR3 runs 15 residues. The CDR3 loop is CSAPRSGRATDTQYF. CDR3 bases: TGCAGTGCCCCCAGGAGCGGGAGGGCGACAGATACGCAGTATTTT.

The chain recombines TRBV12-5 with TRBJ2-2; 7 nucleotides line up with TRBD2. The CDR3 totals 14 residues. CDR1 and CDR2 (germline): LGHNT, FRNRAP. The ends lost 4 bases at V and 6 bases at J; junction bases unmatched: 5. The CDR3 region has the DNA TGTGCTAGTGGTTCCCCCGGGGGGTCCGGGGAGCTGTTTTTT. It specifies CASGSPGGSGELFF.